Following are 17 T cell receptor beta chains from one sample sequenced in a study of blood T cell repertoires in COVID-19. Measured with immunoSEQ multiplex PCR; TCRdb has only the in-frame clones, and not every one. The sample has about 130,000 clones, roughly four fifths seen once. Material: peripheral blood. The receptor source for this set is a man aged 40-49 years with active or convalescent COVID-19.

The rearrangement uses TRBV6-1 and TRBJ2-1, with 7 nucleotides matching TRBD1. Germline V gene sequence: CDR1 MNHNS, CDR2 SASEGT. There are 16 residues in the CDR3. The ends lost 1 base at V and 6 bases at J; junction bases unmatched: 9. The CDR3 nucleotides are TGTGCCAGCAGTGAAGTTATCTCAGGGGGTCGCAATGAGCAGTTCTTC. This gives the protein CASSEVISGGRNEQFF.

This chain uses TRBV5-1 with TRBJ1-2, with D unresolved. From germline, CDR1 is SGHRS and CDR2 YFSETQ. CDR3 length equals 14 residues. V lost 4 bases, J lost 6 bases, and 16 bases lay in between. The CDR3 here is CASSPGEEVDGYTF. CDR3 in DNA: TGCGCCAGCAGCCCCGGAGAGGAGGTGGATGGCTACACCTTC.

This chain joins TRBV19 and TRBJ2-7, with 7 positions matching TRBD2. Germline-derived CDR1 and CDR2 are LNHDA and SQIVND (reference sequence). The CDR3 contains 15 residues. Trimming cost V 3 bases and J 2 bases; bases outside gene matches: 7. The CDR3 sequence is CASSIRGEITYEQYF. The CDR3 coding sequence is TGTGCCAGTAGTATCCGGGGGGAGATCACCTACGAGCAGTACTTC.

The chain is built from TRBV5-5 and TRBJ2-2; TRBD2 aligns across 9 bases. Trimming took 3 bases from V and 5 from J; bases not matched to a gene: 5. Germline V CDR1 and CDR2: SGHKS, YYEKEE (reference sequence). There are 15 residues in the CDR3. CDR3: CASSSRTSETGELFF. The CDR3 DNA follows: TGTGCCAGCAGCTCCCGGACTAGCGAGACCGGGGAGCTGTTTTTT.

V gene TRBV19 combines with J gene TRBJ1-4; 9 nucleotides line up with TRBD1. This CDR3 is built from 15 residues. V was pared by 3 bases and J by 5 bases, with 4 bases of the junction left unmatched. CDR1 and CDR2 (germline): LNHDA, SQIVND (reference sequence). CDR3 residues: CASSIGGTGNEKLFF. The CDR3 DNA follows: TGTGCCAGTAGTATCGGCGGGACAGGGAATGAAAAACTGTTTTTT.

CDR3 DNA: TGTGCCAGAATAGCGGGGGAGACGAACACCGGGGAGCTGTTTTTT. Protein product: CARIAGETNTGELFF. The rearrangement links TRBV21-1 to TRBJ2-2; TRBD2, the table's D call, was not compared with the DNA. TRBV21-1 is listed as a pseudogene. CDR3 size: 15 residues.

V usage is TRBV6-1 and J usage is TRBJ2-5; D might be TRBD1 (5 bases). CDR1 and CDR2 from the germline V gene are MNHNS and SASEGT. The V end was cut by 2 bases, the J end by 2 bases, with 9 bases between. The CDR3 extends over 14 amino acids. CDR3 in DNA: TGTGCCAGCAGTGAAACGGCAGGGCAAGAGACCCAGTACTTC. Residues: CASSETAGQETQYF.

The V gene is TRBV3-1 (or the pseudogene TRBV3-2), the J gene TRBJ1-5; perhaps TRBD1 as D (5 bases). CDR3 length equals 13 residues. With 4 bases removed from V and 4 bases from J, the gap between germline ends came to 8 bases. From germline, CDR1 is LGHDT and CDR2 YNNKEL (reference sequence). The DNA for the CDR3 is TGTGCCAGCAGCCCCGGGGGTAATCAGCCCCAGCATTTT. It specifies CASSPGGNQPQHF.

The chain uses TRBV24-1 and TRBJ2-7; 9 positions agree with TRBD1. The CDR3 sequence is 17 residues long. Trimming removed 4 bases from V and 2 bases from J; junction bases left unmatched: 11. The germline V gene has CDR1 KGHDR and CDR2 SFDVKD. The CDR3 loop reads CATSDRPAGTGTYEQYF. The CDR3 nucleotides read TGTGCCACCAGTGACCGTCCCGCCGGGACAGGGACCTACGAGCAGTACTTC.

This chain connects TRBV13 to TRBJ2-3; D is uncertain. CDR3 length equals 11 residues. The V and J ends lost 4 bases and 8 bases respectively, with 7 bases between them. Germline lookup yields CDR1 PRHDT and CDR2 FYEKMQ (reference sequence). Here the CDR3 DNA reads TGTGCCAGCAGCTCCGGTGGTACGCAGTATTTT. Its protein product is CASSSGGTQYF.

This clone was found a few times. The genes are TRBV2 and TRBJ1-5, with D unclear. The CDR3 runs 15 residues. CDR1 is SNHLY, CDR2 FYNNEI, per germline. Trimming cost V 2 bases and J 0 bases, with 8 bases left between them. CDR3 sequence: CASSEMAVSNQPQHF. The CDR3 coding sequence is TGTGCCAGCAGTGAAATGGCAGTTAGCAATCAGCCCCAGCATTTT.

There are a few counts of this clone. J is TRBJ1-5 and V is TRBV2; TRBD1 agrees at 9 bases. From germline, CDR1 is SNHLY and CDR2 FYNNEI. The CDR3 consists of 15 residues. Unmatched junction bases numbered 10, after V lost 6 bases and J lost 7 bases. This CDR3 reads CASSVGQGLDQPQHF. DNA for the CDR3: TGTGCCAGCAGCGTAGGACAGGGGCTAGACCAGCCCCAGCATTTT.

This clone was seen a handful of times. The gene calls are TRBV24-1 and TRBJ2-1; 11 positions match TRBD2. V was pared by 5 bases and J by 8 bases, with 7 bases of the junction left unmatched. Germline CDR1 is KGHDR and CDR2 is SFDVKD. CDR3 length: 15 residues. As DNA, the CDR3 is TGTGCCACCAGTGTTGGGACTAGCGGAGACGATGAGCAGTTCTTC. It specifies CATSVGTSGDDEQFF.

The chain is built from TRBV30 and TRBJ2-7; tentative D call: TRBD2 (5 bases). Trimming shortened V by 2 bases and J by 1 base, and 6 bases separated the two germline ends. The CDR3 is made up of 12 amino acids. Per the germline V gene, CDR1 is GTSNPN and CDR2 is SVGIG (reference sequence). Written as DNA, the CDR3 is TGTGCCTGGAGTAGAGGGTCCTACGAGCAGTACTTC. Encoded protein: CAWSRGSYEQYF.

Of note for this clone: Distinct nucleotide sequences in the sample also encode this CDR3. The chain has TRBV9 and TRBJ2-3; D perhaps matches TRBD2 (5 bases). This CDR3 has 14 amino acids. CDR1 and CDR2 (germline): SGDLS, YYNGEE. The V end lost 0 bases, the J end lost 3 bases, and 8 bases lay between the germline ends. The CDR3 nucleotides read TGTGCCAGCAGCGTAGTAGGGAGTACAGATACGCAGTATTTT. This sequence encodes CASSVVGSTDTQYF.

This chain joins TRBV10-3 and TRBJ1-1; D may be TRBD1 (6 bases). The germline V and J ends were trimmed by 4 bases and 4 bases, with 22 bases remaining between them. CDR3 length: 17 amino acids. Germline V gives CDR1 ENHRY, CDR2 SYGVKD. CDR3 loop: CAISGSLDSSVPTEAFF. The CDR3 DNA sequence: TGTGCCATCAGTGGATCGTTGGACAGCAGCGTTCCCACTGAAGCTTTCTTT.

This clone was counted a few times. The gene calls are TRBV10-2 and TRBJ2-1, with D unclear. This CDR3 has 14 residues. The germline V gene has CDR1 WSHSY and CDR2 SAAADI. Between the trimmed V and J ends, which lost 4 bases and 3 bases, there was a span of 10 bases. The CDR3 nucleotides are TGCGCCAGCAGTGTAGTCTATGTCTACAATGAGCAGTTCTTC. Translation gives CASSVVYVYNEQFF.